This TCR beta chain was recovered during a study of shared clonotypes between healthy human individuals. This clone was seen only a few times. Data came from immunoSEQ multiplex PCR; TCRdb stores just in-frame clones and leaves some out. The table lists fewer than 2.5 million clones, approximately 94% of them singletons, with 0.36% in the top ten. Deletions cut 3 bases from V and 4 bases from J, with 7 bases between. In germline, CDR1 is SNHLY, CDR2 FYNNEI. CDR3 size: 12 residues. This chain links TRBV2 with TRBJ2-7; D call uncertain. The TCR was taken from a man between 18 and 35 years old in good health. Some clones in this sample may be carry-over from other donors' samples. Sequenced sample: naive CD4+ T cells from PBMCs. Subset described: CD45RA+ positively selected. CDR3 DNA: TGTGCCAGCAGTGACTATCTGTACGAGCAGTACTTC. Translated: CASSDYLYEQYF.